One and the same sample provided the 27 T cell receptor beta chains below, sequenced in a study of blood T cell repertoires in COVID-19. TCRdb's table, derived via immunoSEQ multiplex PCR, lists solely in-frame clones and lacks some. This table holds roughly 320,000 clones, more than 75% found once. The material sequenced was peripheral blood. Source of these receptors: a man aged 65 to 79 with acute or convalescent COVID-19.

This clone is a singleton in its sample. The gene calls are TRBV6-5 and TRBJ1-2, with no clear D. The CDR3 is 13 residues long. The ends were cut back, 6 bases at V and 6 bases at J, with 14 bases in the middle. CDR1 and CDR2 from the germline V gene are MNHEY and SVGAGI. In DNA, the CDR3 is TGTGCCAGCAGCCGACTCAGTGGTGATGGCTACACCTTC. This sequence encodes CASSRLSGDGYTF.

This clone appeared a single time. The chain links TRBV9 to TRBJ1-3; D not certain. V lost 0 bases, J lost 1 base, and 11 bases lay in between. This CDR3 region has 16 residues. Germline-derived CDR1 and CDR2 are SGDLS and YYNGEE. The CDR3 protein is CASSVGAELSGNTIYF. DNA for the CDR3: TGTGCCAGCAGCGTAGGGGCAGAGCTGTCTGGAAACACCATATATTTT.

The gene calls are TRBV19 and TRBJ2-1, with a tentative D call TRBD2 (5 bases). Deletions cut 10 bases from V and 2 bases from J, with 30 bases between. Germline CDR1 LNHDA, CDR2 SQIVND (reference sequence). The CDR3 runs 19 residues. The CDR3 loop is CATYPGRGSFRSTYNEQFF. DNA of the CDR3: TGTGCCACCTACCCCGGTCGGGGTTCGTTTCGGAGTACCTACAATGAGCAGTTCTTC. Looking up the rest from reference TRBV19 and TRBJ2-1 gives the full variable domain: DGGITQSPKYLFRKEGQNVTLSCEQNLNHDAMYWYRQDPGQGLRLIYYSQIVNDFQKGDIAEGYSVSREKKESFPLTVTSAQKNPTAFYLCATYPGRGSFRSTYNEQFFGPGTRLTVL.

This clone was detected only a few times. The chain is built from TRBV9 and TRBJ2-5; D is unresolved. The germline V gene has CDR1 SGDLS and CDR2 YYNGEE. Trimming removed 3 bases at V and 5 bases at J, with 11 bases between. CDR3 length: 13 residues. The CDR3 DNA reads TGTGCCAGCAGCGGTGGCACCAGGGAGACCCAGTACTTC. This encodes CASSGGTRETQYF.

The chain uses TRBV7-5 and TRBJ1-2; TRBD1 is the table's D call and was not checked against the DNA. TRBV7-5 is marked as a pseudogene. There are 15 residues in the CDR3. CDR3 protein: CVRSRGQGIIYGYTF. The CDR3 DNA sequence: TGTGTCAGAAGCCGGGGACAGGGAATAATCTATGGCTACACCTTC.

As regards this clone: The same CDR3 can be traced to other DNA sequences in this sample. The chain is built from TRBV18 and TRBJ1-1; TRBD1 matches at 7 bases. There are 14 residues in the CDR3. Germline CDR1 reads KGHSH; CDR2 reads LQKENI. V lost 4 bases and J lost 0; bases outside the gene matches: 2. The DNA of the CDR3 is TGTGCCAGCTCACAGGACAGGTTGAACACTGAAGCTTTCTTT. Protein sequence: CASSQDRLNTEAFF.

The chain has TRBV28 and TRBJ1-2; D remains unclear. V was trimmed by 3 bases and J by 3 bases, leaving 8 bases between them. Germline CDR1 and CDR2: MDHEN and SYDVKM. The length of the CDR3 is 13 residues. CDR3 nucleotides: TGTGCCAGCAGTTTGACTCGGGACTATGGCTACACCTTC. This gives the protein CASSLTRDYGYTF.

This clone was seen many times. The CDR3 protein is CASTGTRREQFF. The CDR3 nucleotides read TGTGCCAGCACCGGAACAAGGAGGGAGCAGTTCTTC. The chain combines TRBV28 with TRBJ2-1; D perhaps matches TRBD2 (5 bases). CDR3 size: 12 residues. Trimming left V 7 bases short and J 10 bases short, with 14 bases between. The germline V gene encodes CDR1 MDHEN and CDR2 SYDVKM.

DNA of the CDR3: TGTGCCAGCTCCCAAACAGGAAGGGCCACTGAAGCTTTCTTT. Encoded protein: CASSQTGRATEAFF. The chain uses TRBV18 and TRBJ1-1; possible D gene TRBD1, 5 bases. Germline CDR1 and CDR2: KGHSH and LQKENI. CDR3 length: 14 residues. Deletions cut 6 bases from V and 4 bases from J, with 15 bases between. Looking up the rest from reference TRBV18 and TRBJ1-1 gives the full variable domain: NAGVMQNPRHLVRRRGQEARLRCSPMKGHSHVYWYRQLPEEGLKFMVYLQKENIIDESGMPKERFSAEFPKEGPSILRIQQVVRGDSAAYFCASSQTGRATEAFFGQGTRLTVV.

The chain joins TRBV29-1 to TRBJ1-2; D possibly corresponds to TRBD1 (5 bases). V shed 4 bases and J shed 8 bases, with 11 bases lying between them. The length of the CDR3 is 11 residues. The germline CDR1 and CDR2 sequences are SQVTM and ANQGSEA. CDR3 protein: CSVAGSEGYTF. The CDR3 DNA is TGCAGCGTTGCAGGGTCTGAGGGCTACACCTTC.

This sequence joins TRBV4-3 and TRBJ2-2, with 8 bases matching TRBD1. Germline loops: CDR1 LGHNA, CDR2 YSLEER. The CDR3 covers 16 residues. V was clipped by 0 bases and J by 8 bases; unmatched bases: 8. The DNA for the CDR3 is TGCGCCAGCAGCCAAGATCCCACAGGGGGGAGTGGGGAGCTGTTTTTT. It yields the protein CASSQDPTGGSGELFF.

The chain recombines TRBV12-2 with TRBJ2-7; the table assigns TRBD2, which was not confirmed against the DNA. TRBV12-2 is reported as a pseudogene. The CDR3 consists of 17 residues. This CDR3 reads CASRLGASGRGTYEQYF. The CDR3 DNA sequence: TGTGCAAGTCGCCTAGGGGCTAGCGGGAGGGGAACCTACGAGCAGTACTTC.

This clone turned up a few times. The chain is built from TRBV5-4 and TRBJ1-2, with TRBD1 matching 7 bases. The germline gives CDR1 SGHNT, CDR2 YYREEE (reference sequence). The CDR3 has 15 amino acids. V was pared by 4 bases and J by 5 bases, with 11 bases of the junction left unmatched. CDR3 in amino acids: CASSPPQGVKYGYTF. The CDR3 DNA is TGTGCCAGCAGCCCCCCCCAGGGGGTTAAATATGGCTACACCTTC.

The chain employs TRBV28 and TRBJ2-3, with unresolved D. Germline V CDR1 and CDR2: MDHEN, SYDVKM. V lost 9 bases and J lost 5, with 15 bases in between. The CDR3 is made up of 13 amino acids. CDR3 sequence reads: CASRWQAQDTQYF. CDR3 sequence (DNA): TGTGCCAGTCGGTGGCAGGCACAAGATACGCAGTATTTT.

This clone was found once. The CDR3 DNA reads TGTGCCAGCAGCTTCTTATCTGCCCGGGATACGCAGTATTTT. Translating gives CASSFLSARDTQYF. The genes are TRBV7-9 and TRBJ2-3; no firm D call. The CDR3 is made up of 14 amino acids. Germline CDR1 and CDR2: SEHNR and FQNEAQ (reference sequence). Trimming removed 3 bases at V and 6 bases at J, with 13 bases between.

With respect to this clone: The junction departs from the called germline gene at one end, perhaps through a read error. This sequence joins TRBV7-2 and TRBJ1-1; D gene uncertain. The CDR3 is 13 amino acids. Germline CDR1 reads SGHTA; CDR2 reads FQGNSA. The CDR3 DNA sequence: TGTGCCAGCAGATTAGCCAGTGCCCCTGAAGCTTTCTTT. This sequence encodes CASRLASAPEAFF.

This chain uses TRBV7-2 with TRBJ2-7; TRBD1 is a possible D gene (8 bases). The CDR3 is 15 residues long. Trimming took off 5 bases at V and 3 bases at J, with 17 bases between the two ends. Germline V gene sequence: CDR1 SGHTA, CDR2 FQGNSA. The CDR3 loop is CASSAGQGGLYEQYF. CDR3 in DNA: TGTGCCAGCAGCGCCGGACAGGGAGGGCTCTACGAGCAGTACTTC.

This chain's CDR3 is CASSRIAGGENEQFF. The CDR3 bases are TGTGCCAGCAGCCGTATAGCGGGAGGCGAGAATGAGCAGTTCTTC. V usage is TRBV5-5 and J usage is TRBJ2-1, with 10 bases fitting TRBD2. V shed 4 bases and J 7 bases; nucleotides not matched to a gene: 8. Germline CDR1 SGHKS, CDR2 YYEKEE (reference sequence). The CDR3 extends over 15 amino acids.

The V and J genes are TRBV4-1 and TRBJ1-5, with D maybe TRBD1 (5 bases). The CDR3 contains 15 residues. Trimming took off 0 bases at V and 1 base at J, with 7 bases between the two ends. Germline CDR1 is MGHRA and CDR2 is YSYEKL. CDR3 residues: CASSQDHRSNQPQHF. The CDR3 coding sequence is TGCGCCAGCAGCCAAGATCACAGGAGCAATCAGCCCCAGCATTTT.

As concerns this clone: The sample carries other DNA sequences with the same CDR3. The V gene is TRBV4-3, the J gene TRBJ2-5; D gene uncertain. Per the germline V gene, CDR1 is LGHNA and CDR2 is YSLEER. The CDR3 sequence is 15 residues long. Deletions cut 0 bases from V and 2 bases from J, with 10 bases between. The CDR3 protein is CASSQDRVGQETQYF. CDR3 DNA sequence: TGCGCCAGCAGCCAAGATCGCGTCGGGCAAGAGACCCAGTACTTC.

The chain recombines TRBV7-9 with TRBJ1-3; D is unresolved. CDR1 and CDR2 (germline): SEHNR, FQNEAQ (reference sequence). The CDR3 runs to 13 residues. V was pared by 3 bases and J by 2 bases, with 5 bases between. The CDR3 loop is CASSFSTGNTIYF. DNA of the CDR3: TGTGCCAGCAGCTTTTCAACTGGAAACACCATATATTTT.

The J gene is TRBJ2-2, the V gene TRBV7-9; perhaps TRBD2 as D (6 bases). Germline CDR1 SEHNR, CDR2 FQNEAQ (reference sequence). The CDR3 is 17 amino acids. Trimming stripped 5 bases from V and 0 bases from J, with 16 bases between. CDR3 coding DNA: TGTGCCAGCAGCCGCGGGACCGCGGGGTCGAACACCGGGGAGCTGTTTTTT. Its protein is CASSRGTAGSNTGELFF.

The chain uses TRBV28 and TRBJ1-3; 7 nucleotides align to TRBD1. After removal of 2 bases from V and 7 bases from J, the junction contained 8 bases not matched to a gene. The CDR3 runs 15 residues. The germline V gene has CDR1 MDHEN and CDR2 SYDVKM. The CDR3: CASSLTTGNPNTIYF. For the CDR3, the DNA is TGTGCCAGCAGTTTAACGACAGGGAACCCTAACACCATATATTTT.

CDR3 DNA sequence: TGCGCCAGCAGCCAAGTCCCGGGACAGGGCGGCCCAGATACGCAGTATTTT. Its translation: CASSQVPGQGGPDTQYF. The V gene is TRBV4-1, the J gene TRBJ2-3; 9 bases map to TRBD1. V lost 1 base to trimming and J lost 4 bases; unmatched junction nucleotides: 9. Germline V gene lookup returns CDR1 MGHRA and CDR2 YSYEKL. This CDR3 is 17 amino acids long.

The CDR3 spells CASSRPLGGQETQYF. The DNA for the CDR3 is TGTGCCAGCAGTCGTCCCCTCGGAGGCCAAGAGACCCAGTACTTC. This sequence joins TRBV7-2 and TRBJ2-5, with D possibly matching TRBD2 (5 bases). The CDR3 covers 15 residues. Germline assignment: CDR1 SGHTA and CDR2 FQGNSA. V lost 6 bases to trimming and J lost 1 base, with 15 bases between them.

The rearrangement joins TRBV3-1 (or the pseudogene TRBV3-2) to TRBJ2-5; the D gene is possibly TRBD2 (7 bases). This CDR3 spans 14 amino acids. CDR1 and CDR2 from the germline V gene are LGHDT and YNNKEL (reference sequence). V lost 1 base and J 9 bases, leaving 15 bases between the germline ends. The CDR3 is CASSQGGGVAAQYF. The CDR3 nucleotides are TGTGCCAGCAGCCAAGGAGGGGGGGTGGCGGCCCAGTACTTC.

The chain joins TRBV28 to TRBJ2-7; D is uncertain. Germline V gives CDR1 MDHEN, CDR2 SYDVKM. Trimming took off 3 bases at V and 2 bases at J, with 5 bases between the two ends. This CDR3 comprises 12 residues. This CDR3 reads CASSFGPYEQYF. The CDR3 region has the DNA TGTGCCAGCAGTTTTGGGCCCTACGAGCAGTACTTC.